Listed below are T cell receptor beta chains from one sample, sequenced in a study of control samples from healthy donors and cancer patients. Sequenced by immunoSEQ multiplex PCR; TCRdb stores in-frame clones only, minus some. The sample includes approximately 90,000 clones, 70% to 90% of them seen just once. The sample was blood. These receptors were collected from a woman between 35 and 50 years old in good health. Both conserved end residues are part of each CDR3. Fields, in order: V gene, J gene, clone size, D gene, CDR3 protein, CDR3 DNA. A D gene is named only where the DNA matches it firmly. Clone size, where shown, is once, few, many, or a class for clones that have expanded.

>TRBV9|TRBJ1-1|few|TRBD1
CASSANPGQGVWTEAFF
TGTGCCAGCAGCGCGAATCCGGGACAGGGGGTGTGGACTGAAGCTTTCTTT
>TRBV4-1|TRBJ1-5|few|-
CASSQEVRSSNQPQHF
TGCGCCAGCAGCCAAGAAGTACGGTCTAGCAATCAGCCCCAGCATTTT
>TRBV19|TRBJ2-7|-|-
CASSTQQGQEDEQYF
TGTGCCAGTAGTACCCAACAGGGCCAAGAAGACGAGCAGTACTTC
>TRBV4-3|TRBJ1-1|-|-
CASSQAQFMNTEAFF
TGCGCCAGCAGCCAAGCCCAATTTATGAACACTGAAGCTTTCTTT
>TRBV7-8|TRBJ2-3|-|TRBD2
CASSPGTRGTTDTQYF
TGTGCCAGCAGCCCCGGGACTAGGGGAACCACAGATACGCAGTATTTT
>TRBV19|TRBJ2-1|-|TRBD2
CASSSKLAGEDNEQFF
TGTGCCAGTAGTTCTAAACTAGCGGGGGAGGACAATGAGCAGTTCTTC
>TRBV6-2/TRBV6-3|TRBJ2-2|-|-
CASSSPRMGAEELFF
TGTGCCAGCAGTTCCCCGAGGATGGGGGCTGAGGAGCTGTTTTTT
>TRBV5-4|TRBJ2-5|-|-
CASSLLRGFGETQYF
TGTGCCAGCAGCTTATTAAGGGGGTTTGGGGAGACCCAGTACTTC
>TRBV2|TRBJ1-5|-|-
CASSGGEGGNQPQHF
TGTGCCAGCAGTGGGGGGGAGGGCGGCAATCAGCCCCAGCATTTT
>TRBV11-3|TRBJ1-1|-|-
CASGIKDMRGTEAFF
TGTGCCAGCGGGATCAAGGACATGCGGGGCACTGAAGCTTTCTTT
>TRBV29-1|TRBJ1-1|-|-
CSVLAQTPAGAEAFF
TGCAGCGTTTTAGCCCAGACACCTGCCGGGGCTGAAGCTTTCTTT
>TRBV7-9|TRBJ1-2|-|-
CASTAGRGFLTGYTF
TGTGCCAGCACCGCTGGAAGGGGGTTCCTCACGGGCTACACCTTC
>TRBV14|TRBJ2-7|-|-
CASSQEVQGGYEQYF
TGTGCCAGCAGCCAAGAGGTGCAGGGTGGCTACGAGCAGTACTTC
>TRBV11-2|TRBJ2-7|-|TRBD2
CASSWRAGGSYEQYF
TGTGCCAGCAGCTGGCGGGCGGGGGGCTCCTACGAGCAGTACTTC
>TRBV6-2/TRBV6-3|TRBJ1-3|-|-
CASSNRFSGNTIYF
TGTGCCAGCAGTAACAGGTTCTCTGGAAACACCATATATTTT
>TRBV5-1|TRBJ2-7|-|-
CASSPGDTTYEQYF
TGCGCCAGCAGCCCCGGGGACACGACCTACGAGCAGTACTTC
>TRBV2|TRBJ1-5|-|TRBD1
CASRTGPSNQPQHF
TGTGCCAGCAGGACAGGGCCAAGCAATCAGCCCCAGCATTTT
>TRBV6-5|TRBJ2-7|medium-sized|TRBD2
CASSPGTSGVEQYF
TGTGCCAGCAGCCCCGGGACTAGCGGGGTGGAGCAGTACTTC
>TRBV6-1|TRBJ1-5|-|-
CASSEAFNQPQHF
TGTGCCAGCAGTGAAGCCTTTAATCAGCCCCAGCATTTT
>TRBV6-5|TRBJ2-6|-|-
CASRDVSSGANVLTF
TGTGCCAGCAGGGACGTAAGCTCTGGGGCCAACGTCCTGACTTTC
>TRBV4-2|TRBJ2-2|-|-
CASSQEGRTENTGELFF
TGTGCCAGCAGCCAAGAAGGGAGGACAGAGAACACCGGGGAGCTGTTTTTT
>TRBV5-1|TRBJ2-7|few|-
CASSGNRYEQYF
TGCGCCAGCAGCGGGAACCGCTACGAGCAGTACTTC
>TRBV5-1|TRBJ1-5|once|TRBD1
CASSLWTGGGQPQHF
TGCGCCAGCAGCTTGTGGACAGGGGGCGGTCAGCCCCAGCATTTT
>TRBV7-2|TRBJ2-5|-|-
CASSLGTSTETQYF
TGTGCCAGCAGCTTAGGAACGAGTACAGAGACCCAGTACTTC
>TRBV29-1|TRBJ1-2|-|-
CSADNRVGGYTF
TGCAGCGCCGATAACAGGGTGGGAGGCTACACCTTC
>TRBV5-8|TRBJ2-3|once|-
CASSPSPGEADTQYF
TGTGCCAGCAGCCCTAGTCCGGGGGAAGCAGATACGCAGTATTTT
>TRBV5-6|TRBJ1-1|-|TRBD1
CASSYGQGNTEAFF
TGTGCCAGCAGCTATGGACAGGGGAATACTGAAGCTTTCTTT
>TRBV6-2/TRBV6-3|TRBJ1-1|-|-
CASSPQMNTEAFF
TGTGCCAGCAGCCCTCAAATGAACACTGAAGCTTTCTTT
>TRBV18|TRBJ1-6|-|-
CASSSDTGTSPLHF
TGTGCCAGCTCATCAGATACCGGGACTTCACCCCTCCACTTT
>TRBV5-6|TRBJ2-5|-|-
CASSGSGRKMYQETQYF
TGTGCCAGCAGCGGGTCGGGACGGAAAATGTACCAAGAGACCCAGTACTTC
>TRBV5-4|TRBJ1-6|-|-
CASSLNSAGNSPLHF
TGTGCCAGCAGCTTGAATTCGGCCGGAAATTCACCCCTCCACTTT
>TRBV21-1|TRBJ1-5|-|-
CASSHKGGRNQPQHF
TGTGCCAGCTCCCACAAGGGGGGACGTAATCAGCCCCAGCATTTT
>TRBV4-3|TRBJ1-1|-|-
CASSPSGAMNTEAFF
TGCGCCAGCAGCCCCTCCGGGGCCATGAACACTGAAGCTTTCTTT
>TRBV6-5|TRBJ1-2|-|-
CASKRLGGPPGYTF
TGTGCCAGCAAGAGGTTGGGGGGGCCACCTGGCTACACCTTC
>TRBV19|TRBJ1-6|-|TRBD1
CASKRGPDSPLHF
TGTGCCAGTAAAAGGGGGCCGGATTCACCCCTCCACTTT
>TRBV6-1|TRBJ2-3|-|-
CASSEIFTSTDTQYF
TGTGCCAGCAGTGAAATATTTACTAGCACAGATACGCAGTATTTT
>TRBV18|TRBJ2-3|-|-
CASSPPAGRVTQYF
TGTGCCAGCTCACCACCGGCAGGGCGGGTTACGCAGTATTTT
>TRBV15|TRBJ2-2|-|TRBD1
CATGTGDTGELFF
TGTGCCACCGGGACAGGGGACACCGGGGAGCTGTTTTTT
>TRBV24-1|TRBJ1-2|-|-
CATSDNPPWPYGYTF
TGTGCCACCAGTGATAACCCCCCGTGGCCGTATGGCTACACCTTC
>TRBV24-1|TRBJ2-2|-|-
CATSDPNTGELFF
TGTGCCACCAGTGACCCAAACACCGGGGAGCTGTTTTTT